Presented here are 22 T cell receptor beta chains from one specimen sequenced in a study of T-cell reconstitution after alpha-beta-depleted transplantation in children. Construction of the TCRbeta library involved unique molecular identifiers. In TCRdb, the PCR reads were re-called with MiXCR into one record per CDR3 protein. The sample lists 400,000 to 500,000 distinct CDR3 sequences; approximately 10% were seen once. The sequenced sample was PBMCs from the stem cell graft donor, obtained from the stem cell graft. Receptors originate from a human donor who donated a stem cell graft to a child with acute myeloid leukemia.

In its sample, this clonotype was seen a few times. The chain carries TRBV3-1 and TRBJ1-5, with D possibly TRBD1 on 5 matching bases. Germline V gene sequence: CDR1 LGHDT, CDR2 YNNKEL (reference sequence). Trimming took off 0 bases at V and 2 bases at J, with 11 bases between the two ends. The CDR3 is 16 residues long. This CDR3 is CASSQDLGAGNQPQHF. CDR3 nucleotides: TGTGCCAGCAGCCAAGATTTAGGGGCAGGCAATCAGCCCCAGCATTTT.

The chain joins TRBV20-1 to TRBJ2-5; D uncertain. Germline CDR1 is DFQATT and CDR2 is SNEGSKA (reference sequence). V was clipped by 1 base and J by 4 bases, with 16 bases between them. The CDR3 extends over 15 amino acids. CDR3 amino acids: CSARVISRIGETQYF. The CDR3 nucleotides are TGCAGTGCTAGAGTGATTAGTAGAATAGGAGAGACCCAGTACTTC.

This chain connects TRBV20-1 to TRBJ2-1; D may be TRBD1 (6 bases). The V gene's germline CDR1 is DFQATT and CDR2 SNEGSKA (reference sequence). The CDR3 extends over 12 amino acids. Trimming removed 5 bases from V and 6 bases from J, with 11 bases in between. The CDR3 DNA sequence: TGCAGTGCTGCCCCAGGGGCCAATGAGCAGTTCTTC. It specifies CSAAPGANEQFF.

This clonotype was detected only a few times. The genes are TRBV7-2 and TRBJ2-2; no firm D call. Per the germline V gene, CDR1 is SGHTA and CDR2 is FQGNSA. This CDR3 region has 13 residues. With 4 bases removed from V and 7 bases from J, the gap between germline ends came to 10 bases. The CDR3 nucleotides are TGTGCCAGCAGCTACACCTCGGGCGGGGAGCTGTTTTTT. It translates to CASSYTSGGELFF.

This clonotype was recorded at least ten times. The chain combines TRBV5-1 with TRBJ1-4; D perhaps matches TRBD1 (5 bases). From germline, CDR1 is SGHRS and CDR2 YFSETQ. This CDR3 comprises 15 residues. The ends were cut back, 4 bases at V and 0 bases at J, with 10 bases in the middle. CDR3 in DNA: TGCGCCAGCAGCGGGGGTGGTACAACTAATGAAAAACTGTTTTTT. It encodes CASSGGGTTNEKLFF.

The rearrangement links TRBV15 to TRBJ2-1, with 8 bases identical to TRBD2. From germline, CDR1 is LNHNV and CDR2 YYDKDF (reference sequence). The CDR3 spans 15 residues. The trim removed 0 bases at V and 4 bases at J, leaving 2 bases unmatched. The DNA for the CDR3 is TGTGCCACCAGCAGAGATCGGGGGGGTTACAATGAGCAGTTCTTC. This codes for CATSRDRGGYNEQFF. The whole variable domain, filled in from reference TRBV15 and TRBJ2-1, reads DAMVIQNPRYQVTQFGKPVTLSCSQTLNHNVMYWYQQKSSQAPKLLFHYYDKDFNNEADTPDNFQSRRPNTSFCFLDIRSPGLGDTAMYLCATSRDRGGYNEQFFGPGTRLTVL.

J is TRBJ2-5 and V is TRBV29-1; D is possibly TRBD1 (6 bases). Germline CDR1 and CDR2: SQVTM and ANQGSEA. With 3 bases removed from V and 5 bases from J, the gap between germline ends came to 13 bases. This CDR3 has 13 amino acids. The CDR3 coding sequence is TGCAGCGTTGATGCGGGCCAGGGGGAGACCCAGTACTTC. As protein: CSVDAGQGETQYF. Together with reference TRBV29-1 and TRBJ2-5, the CDR3 gives the full variable domain: SAVISQKPSRDICQRGTSLTIQCQVDSQVTMMFWYRQQPGQSLTLIATANQGSEATYESGFVIDKFPISRPNLTFSTLTVSNMSPEDSSIYLCSVDAGQGETQYFGPGTRLLVL.

This clonotype appeared a few times. This sequence joins TRBV13 and TRBJ2-7; 7 bases are a match to TRBD1. The V segment lost 5 bases and the J segment 4 bases; nucleotides outside the gene matches: 11. The CDR3 spans 15 residues. Germline CDR1 reads PRHDT; CDR2 reads FYEKMQ (reference sequence). The CDR3 is CASSASQGLMYEQYF. The DNA for the CDR3 is TGTGCCAGCAGCGCGTCACAGGGGTTGATGTACGAGCAGTACTTC.

This clonotype was picked up many times. V and J are TRBV20-1 and TRBJ1-1; D not resolved. This CDR3 spans 13 amino acids. Trimming shortened V by 5 bases and J by 1 base, and 11 bases separated the two germline ends. From germline, CDR1 is DFQATT and CDR2 SNEGSKA (reference sequence). The CDR3 is CSAPFIGNTEAFF. The DNA of the CDR3 is TGCAGTGCTCCATTCATCGGGAACACTGAAGCTTTCTTT.

This clonotype was counted only a few times. This chain connects TRBV29-1 to TRBJ2-4; D gene uncertain. The CDR3 sequence is 11 residues long. Trimming stripped 7 bases from V and 0 bases from J, with 4 bases between. Germline CDR1 is SQVTM and CDR2 is ANQGSEA. In DNA, the CDR3 is TGCAGCGCCCCAGCCAAAAACATTCAGTACTTC. It specifies CSAPAKNIQYF.

The chain's CDR3 is CASSSGTSGIADTQYF. The CDR3 DNA is TGCGCCAGCAGCTCAGGGACTAGCGGGATCGCAGATACGCAGTATTTT. The chain has TRBV5-1 and TRBJ2-3; 13 positions match TRBD2. The CDR3 spans 16 residues. The V segment lost 3 bases and the J segment 4 bases; nucleotides outside the gene matches: 5. Germline V gives CDR1 SGHRS, CDR2 YFSETQ.

V and J are TRBV20-1 and TRBJ1-1, with D unresolved. Germline values: CDR1 DFQATT, CDR2 SNEGSKA (reference sequence). V was cut by 0 bases and J by 4 bases, with 12 bases left in between. The CDR3 length is 14 residues. CDR3 DNA sequence: TGCAGTGCTAGAGACTTGGCGGAGGGCACTGAAGCTTTCTTT. Its protein product is CSARDLAEGTEAFF.

CDR3 bases: TGTGCCAGCAGCTTGGTGGGAGAGGGGTCAGCAGAGACCCAGTACTTC. It encodes CASSLVGEGSAETQYF. The rearrangement uses TRBV5-6 and TRBJ2-5, with D perhaps TRBD1 or TRBD2 (5 bases each). Germline V gives CDR1 SGHDT, CDR2 YYEEEE. The length of the CDR3 is 16 residues. Trimming pared 0 bases from V and 4 bases from J, leaving 16 bases between.

This clonotype was observed a handful of times. V and J are TRBV12-5 and TRBJ1-5; 7 bases line up with TRBD1. This CDR3 contains 14 residues. Per the germline V gene, CDR1 is LGHNT and CDR2 is FRNRAP. With 6 bases clipped from V and 7 bases from J, the junction kept 9 bases outside the gene matches. Here the CDR3 reads CASGPDRVSQPQHF. CDR3 in DNA: TGTGCTAGTGGCCCAGACAGGGTGTCCCAGCCCCAGCATTTT.

The V and J genes are TRBV6-5 and TRBJ1-5; 9 bases match TRBD1. This CDR3 has 19 amino acids. Trimming removed 0 bases from V and 5 bases from J; junction bases left unmatched: 14. Germline V lookup: CDR1 MNHEY, CDR2 SVGAGI. The CDR3 region has the DNA TGTGCCAGCAGTTACTCGATCCCGGGTGGACAGGGGCCCCATCAGCCCCAGCATTTT. It yields the protein CASSYSIPGGQGPHQPQHF.

The rearrangement uses TRBV27 and TRBJ2-3; 10 bases map to TRBD2. V was pared by 2 bases and J by 3 bases, with 5 bases of the junction left unmatched. The CDR3 is 16 residues long. Looked up from germline, CDR1 is MNHEY and CDR2 is SMNVEV (reference sequence). The CDR3 nucleotides are TGTGCCAGCAGTTTACGGGCTAGCGGGGGAACAGATACGCAGTATTTT. This translates into CASSLRASGGTDTQYF.

This clonotype was counted ten times or more. The CDR3 DNA follows: TGCAGCGCCCGTGGTGACCGGGGTCAGCCCCAGCATTTT. Amino acids: CSARGDRGQPQHF. J is TRBJ1-5 and V is TRBV29-1; D ambiguous. The germline gives CDR1 SQVTM, CDR2 ANQGSEA. Trimming pared 7 bases from V and 6 bases from J, leaving 16 bases between. The CDR3 consists of 13 residues.

This clonotype was detected only a few times. The chain couples TRBV29-1 to TRBJ1-4, with D possibly TRBD1 on 6 matching bases. The V end lost 6 bases, the J end lost 8 bases, and 13 bases lay between the germline ends. Per the germline V gene, CDR1 is SQVTM and CDR2 is ANQGSEA. This CDR3 comprises 12 residues. The CDR3 DNA is TGCAGCGTGGGGGGGGCTGAAGAAAAACTGTTTTTT. It codes for CSVGGAEEKLFF.

This clonotype was found a few times. The chain is built from TRBV10-3 and TRBJ2-7; D might be TRBD2 (5 bases). Deletions cut 1 base from V and 3 bases from J, with 7 bases between. Germline V gives CDR1 ENHRY, CDR2 SYGVKD. The CDR3 runs 13 residues. The chain's CDR3 is CAISELEDYEQYF. For the CDR3, the DNA is TGTGCCATCAGTGAGTTGGAGGACTACGAGCAGTACTTC.

The chain couples TRBV5-4 to TRBJ2-1, with D perhaps matching TRBD2 (6 bases). Germline CDR1 reads SGHNT; CDR2 reads YYREEE (reference sequence). V lost 7 bases, J lost 6 bases, and 14 bases lay in between. This CDR3 contains 13 residues. The CDR3, as DNA: TGTGCCAGCGGCCGGGACTCGCTCAATGAGCAGTTCTTC. This gives the protein CASGRDSLNEQFF.

Only a few counts were recorded for this clonotype. The rearrangement links TRBV5-1 to TRBJ1-1, with a weak D call TRBD1 (6 bases). This CDR3 is built from 15 residues. V lost 2 bases and J lost 0, with 11 bases in between. Germline assignment: CDR1 SGHRS and CDR2 YFSETQ. CDR3 loop: CASSLTRGLNTEAFF. CDR3 nucleotides: TGCGCCAGCAGCTTAACCAGGGGCTTGAACACTGAAGCTTTCTTT.

The chain is built from TRBV13 and TRBJ2-7, with TRBD1 matching 7 bases. This CDR3 contains 15 residues. Trimming at V came to 5 bases and at J to 9 bases, leaving 16 bases not matched to a gene. The germline V gene has CDR1 PRHDT and CDR2 FYEKMQ (reference sequence). The CDR3 sequence: CASSPKPGQAISQYF. In DNA, the CDR3 is TGTGCCAGCAGCCCCAAACCAGGACAGGCAATATCGCAGTACTTC. The full variable domain, completed using reference TRBV13 and TRBJ2-7, is AAGVIQSPRHLIKEKRETATLKCYPIPRHDTVYWYQQGPGQDPQFLISFYEKMQSDKGSIPDRFSAQQFSDYHSELNMSSLELGDSALYFCASSPKPGQAISQYFGPGTRLTVT.